A selection of T cell receptor beta chains follows, all from one sample in a study of blood T cell repertoires in COVID-19. Using immunoSEQ multiplex PCR, the repertoire was profiled, and TCRdb retains in-frame clones only, with some absent. The sample has about 69,000 clones; about nine tenths are singletons. Sequenced sample: peripheral blood. All receptors come from a man aged 25 to 40 with acute or convalescent COVID-19. Both conserved end residues are part of each CDR3. Each record gives: CDR3 length, clone size, D gene, J gene, V gene, CDR3 DNA, CDR3 protein. D genes are given only for firm matches. Not every row has a clone size; where given, it reads once, few, many or a size class.

CDR3 length: 15; clone size: -; D gene: -; J gene: TRBJ2-2; V gene: TRBV21-1; CDR3 DNA: TGTGCCAGCAGGATTGGCTGGCCGAACACCGGGGAGCTGTTTTTT; CDR3 protein: CASRIGWPNTGELFF
CDR3 length: 16; clone size: -; D gene: -; J gene: TRBJ2-7; V gene: TRBV4-2; CDR3 DNA: TGTGCCAGCAGCCAAGACCCTCGCGGGATAACGGGCGAGCAGTACTTC; CDR3 protein: CASSQDPRGITGEQYF
CDR3 length: 16; clone size: -; D gene: -; J gene: TRBJ2-2; V gene: TRBV7-2; CDR3 DNA: TGTGCCAGCAGATCCACTCTCTCAGGGGCAGCCGGGGAGCTGTTTTTT; CDR3 protein: CASRSTLSGAAGELFF
CDR3 length: 15; clone size: -; D gene: TRBD1; J gene: TRBJ1-1; V gene: TRBV11-2; CDR3 DNA: TGTGCCAGCTTGGTTATGGGACAGGGTATCACTGAAGCTTTCTTT; CDR3 protein: CASLVMGQGITEAFF
CDR3 length: 17; clone size: once; D gene: TRBD2; J gene: TRBJ2-1; V gene: TRBV5-1; CDR3 DNA: TGCGCCAGCAGCTTGGGAGCGGGGGGGCCTAGATACAATGAGCAGTTCTTC; CDR3 protein: CASSLGAGGPRYNEQFF
CDR3 length: 15; clone size: -; D gene: TRBD1; J gene: TRBJ1-3; V gene: TRBV2; CDR3 DNA: TGTGCCAGCAGTTCCCGACAGGGGGACGGAAACACCATATATTTT; CDR3 protein: CASSSRQGDGNTIYF
CDR3 length: 16; clone size: -; D gene: TRBD2; J gene: TRBJ2-1; V gene: TRBV27; CDR3 DNA: TGTGCCAGCAGTCCGTCACCAGCGGGATTTTTACTCGAGCAGTTCTTC; CDR3 protein: CASSPSPAGFLLEQFF
CDR3 length: 14; clone size: -; D gene: -; J gene: TRBJ2-5; V gene: TRBV27; CDR3 DNA: TGTGCCAGCAGTTTATGGGGCTTCCAAGAGACCCAGTACTTC; CDR3 protein: CASSLWGFQETQYF
CDR3 length: 17; clone size: -; D gene: TRBD2; J gene: TRBJ2-1; V gene: TRBV27; CDR3 DNA: TGTGCCAGCAGTTATACGACTAGCGGGAGGATGTACAATGAGCAGTTCTTC; CDR3 protein: CASSYTTSGRMYNEQFF
CDR3 length: 12; clone size: -; D gene: -; J gene: TRBJ1-1; V gene: TRBV12-3/TRBV12-4; CDR3 DNA: TGTGCCAGCAGTTTTGGTACAGCTGAAGCTTTCTTT; CDR3 protein: CASSFGTAEAFF
CDR3 length: 15; clone size: few; D gene: -; J gene: TRBJ2-7; V gene: TRBV5-1; CDR3 DNA: TGCGCCAGCAGCCCGCCGATAAGTTTCGGCTACGAGCAGTACTTC; CDR3 protein: CASSPPISFGYEQYF
CDR3 length: 12; clone size: -; D gene: -; J gene: TRBJ1-2; V gene: TRBV7-9; CDR3 DNA: TGTGCCAGCCGTTTGGGGCAGGACCGCTACACCTTC; CDR3 protein: CASRLGQDRYTF
CDR3 length: 14; clone size: -; D gene: -; J gene: TRBJ2-2; V gene: TRBV2; CDR3 DNA: TGTGCCAGCAAGAGGCAGGGGAACACCGGGGAGCTGTTTTTT; CDR3 protein: CASKRQGNTGELFF
CDR3 length: 16; clone size: once; D gene: TRBD2; J gene: TRBJ2-1; V gene: TRBV15; CDR3 DNA: TGTGCCACCAGCAGAGAGGGACTATCAAGTGTGGATGAGCAGTTCTTC; CDR3 protein: CATSREGLSSVDEQFF
CDR3 length: 15; clone size: -; D gene: TRBD1; J gene: TRBJ1-4; V gene: TRBV5-1; CDR3 DNA: TGCGCCAGCAGTTACGGGACAGGGCAGGAGGAAAAACTGTTTTTT; CDR3 protein: CASSYGTGQEEKLFF
CDR3 length: 16; clone size: -; D gene: -; J gene: TRBJ2-3; V gene: TRBV19; CDR3 DNA: TGTGCCAGTAGAACAGGGCAATCTTTTAGCACAGATACGCAGTATTTT; CDR3 protein: CASRTGQSFSTDTQYF
CDR3 length: 13; clone size: once; D gene: TRBD1; J gene: TRBJ1-1; V gene: TRBV6-6; CDR3 DNA: TGTGCCAGCAGCTCCGACAGGGGGCGCGGAGCTTTCTTT; CDR3 protein: CASSSDRGRGAFF
CDR3 length: 15; clone size: -; D gene: TRBD1; J gene: TRBJ2-2; V gene: TRBV13; CDR3 DNA: TGTGCCAGCACCTCCGGGACAGTCAACACCGGGGAGCTGTTTTTT; CDR3 protein: CASTSGTVNTGELFF
CDR3 length: 17; clone size: -; D gene: TRBD2; J gene: TRBJ2-3; V gene: TRBV24-1; CDR3 DNA: TGTGCCACCAGTGACCCCGGACTAGCGGGGGGGCGGGATACGCAGTATTTT; CDR3 protein: CATSDPGLAGGRDTQYF
CDR3 length: 16; clone size: -; D gene: -; J gene: TRBJ2-3; V gene: TRBV15; CDR3 DNA: TGTGCCACCAGCAGTGATGGCGGGGGCCTCACAGATACGCAGTATTTT; CDR3 protein: CATSSDGGGLTDTQYF
CDR3 length: 14; clone size: once; D gene: TRBD1; J gene: TRBJ1-1; V gene: TRBV19; CDR3 DNA: TGTGCCAGTAGTATCGGACAGGGGGCGGTTGAAGCTTTCTTT; CDR3 protein: CASSIGQGAVEAFF
CDR3 length: 14; clone size: once; D gene: -; J gene: TRBJ1-1; V gene: TRBV19; CDR3 DNA: TGTGCCAGTACCCCACAGGGAGCCCGCGGGAGAGCTTTCTTT; CDR3 protein: CASTPQGARGRAFF
CDR3 length: 16; clone size: -; D gene: -; J gene: TRBJ2-1; V gene: TRBV5-1; CDR3 DNA: TGCGCCAGCAGCTTGGAGGGGGTAGGGTCCTACAATGAGCAGTTCTTC; CDR3 protein: CASSLEGVGSYNEQFF
CDR3 length: 13; clone size: -; D gene: TRBD1; J gene: TRBJ1-2; V gene: TRBV4-3; CDR3 DNA: TGCGCCAGCAGCCAGGACAGGAAATATGGCTACACCTTC; CDR3 protein: CASSQDRKYGYTF
CDR3 length: 13; clone size: -; D gene: -; J gene: TRBJ2-5; V gene: TRBV10-2; CDR3 DNA: TGCGCCAGCAGTCCGGGGCTAGCGCAGAGCCAGTACTTC; CDR3 protein: CASSPGLAQSQYF
CDR3 length: 15; clone size: -; D gene: -; J gene: TRBJ1-3; V gene: TRBV5-1; CDR3 DNA: TGCGCCAGCAGCTTGTCACAGAACCCTGGAAACACCATATATTTT; CDR3 protein: CASSLSQNPGNTIYF
CDR3 length: 15; clone size: -; D gene: -; J gene: TRBJ2-1; V gene: TRBV19; CDR3 DNA: TGTGCCAGTAGTCCTGCGCAGGGAGGCTACAATGAGCAGTTCTTC; CDR3 protein: CASSPAQGGYNEQFF
CDR3 length: 12; clone size: -; D gene: -; J gene: TRBJ1-1; V gene: TRBV19; CDR3 DNA: TGTGCCAGCTCCCCCCGGGATGCTGAAGCTTTCTTT; CDR3 protein: CASSPRDAEAFF
CDR3 length: 13; clone size: -; D gene: TRBD1; J gene: TRBJ1-1; V gene: TRBV18; CDR3 DNA: TGTGCCAGCTCACCAGAGGACAGGGCTGAAGCTTTCTTT; CDR3 protein: CASSPEDRAEAFF
CDR3 length: 13; clone size: -; D gene: -; J gene: TRBJ2-7; V gene: TRBV29-1; CDR3 DNA: TGCAGCGTTGAAGTCCCCGGCGGGTACGAGCAGTACTTC; CDR3 protein: CSVEVPGGYEQYF
CDR3 length: 14; clone size: -; D gene: TRBD2; J gene: TRBJ2-1; V gene: TRBV13; CDR3 DNA: TGTGCCAGCAGGGGTAGCGGGAGGGGCAATGAGCAGTTCTTC; CDR3 protein: CASRGSGRGNEQFF
CDR3 length: 13; clone size: -; D gene: -; J gene: TRBJ1-1; V gene: TRBV2; CDR3 DNA: TGTGCCAGCAGTGTACAAGGAGGAACTGAAGCTTTCTTT; CDR3 protein: CASSVQGGTEAFF
CDR3 length: 14; clone size: -; D gene: -; J gene: TRBJ1-5; V gene: TRBV7-8; CDR3 DNA: TGTGCCAGCAGTGCCAGACAGCCCAATCAGCCCCAGCATTTT; CDR3 protein: CASSARQPNQPQHF
CDR3 length: 13; clone size: -; D gene: -; J gene: TRBJ2-5; V gene: TRBV9; CDR3 DNA: TGTGCCAGCAGCTCACGACTAGACGCGACCCAGTACTTC; CDR3 protein: CASSSRLDATQYF
CDR3 length: 15; clone size: -; D gene: -; J gene: TRBJ1-2; V gene: TRBV6-5; CDR3 DNA: TGTGCCACCTTAAAACAGGGCCTGAGGGGCTATGGCTACACCTTC; CDR3 protein: CATLKQGLRGYGYTF
CDR3 length: 14; clone size: once; D gene: TRBD2; J gene: TRBJ2-5; V gene: TRBV4-2; CDR3 DNA: TGTGCCAGCAGCCAAGAGAGCGGGAGAGAGACCCAGTACTTC; CDR3 protein: CASSQESGRETQYF
CDR3 length: 15; clone size: -; D gene: -; J gene: TRBJ1-5; V gene: TRBV7-2; CDR3 DNA: TGTGCCAGCAGCTTTAACACGAATAGCAATCAGCCCCAGCATTTT; CDR3 protein: CASSFNTNSNQPQHF
CDR3 length: 11; clone size: -; D gene: -; J gene: TRBJ1-2; V gene: TRBV12-3/TRBV12-4; CDR3 DNA: TGTGCCAGCACCACAGGATTCTCCCACGCCTTC; CDR3 protein: CASTTGFSHAF
CDR3 length: 11; clone size: -; D gene: -; J gene: TRBJ1-1; V gene: TRBV6-2/TRBV6-3; CDR3 DNA: TGTGCCAGCAGTACACCGCCTGAAGCTTTCTTT; CDR3 protein: CASSTPPEAFF
CDR3 length: 12; clone size: -; D gene: TRBD1; J gene: TRBJ1-3; V gene: TRBV2; CDR3 DNA: TGTGCCAGCGAGACAGGGGGAAACACCATATATTTT; CDR3 protein: CASETGGNTIYF
CDR3 length: 14; clone size: -; D gene: -; J gene: TRBJ1-3; V gene: TRBV7-8; CDR3 DNA: TGTGCCAGCAGCTCCGTTTCGTCTGGAAACACCATATATTTT; CDR3 protein: CASSSVSSGNTIYF
CDR3 length: 16; clone size: -; D gene: TRBD1; J gene: TRBJ1-2; V gene: TRBV6-2/TRBV6-3; CDR3 DNA: TGTGCCAGCAGCCCCAGGGGGCTCACTTATACCTATGGCTACACCTTC; CDR3 protein: CASSPRGLTYTYGYTF
CDR3 length: 16; clone size: -; D gene: -; J gene: TRBJ2-2; V gene: TRBV4-2; CDR3 DNA: TGTGCCAGCAGCCATAACGTCGGGACTAACACCGGGGAGCTGTTTTTT; CDR3 protein: CASSHNVGTNTGELFF
CDR3 length: 16; clone size: -; D gene: TRBD1; J gene: TRBJ1-1; V gene: TRBV2; CDR3 DNA: TGTGCCAGCAGCGCTCAGGGGGCTGAAAGGGACACTGAAGCTTTCTTT; CDR3 protein: CASSAQGAERDTEAFF
CDR3 length: 15; clone size: -; D gene: TRBD2; J gene: TRBJ2-7; V gene: TRBV4-1; CDR3 DNA: TGCGCCAGCAGGCCCGCTAGCGGGAGCCTCTACGAGCAGTACTTC; CDR3 protein: CASRPASGSLYEQYF
CDR3 length: 14; clone size: -; D gene: -; J gene: TRBJ1-1; V gene: TRBV3-1/TRBV3-2; CDR3 DNA: TGTGCCAGCAGCCAGCTAGACAGGAGGACTGAAGCTTTCTTT; CDR3 protein: CASSQLDRRTEAFF
CDR3 length: 13; clone size: few; D gene: TRBD1; J gene: TRBJ1-1; V gene: TRBV5-4; CDR3 DNA: TGTGCCAGCAGCTTGTTTGGGACAGGGGAAGCTTTCTTT; CDR3 protein: CASSLFGTGEAFF